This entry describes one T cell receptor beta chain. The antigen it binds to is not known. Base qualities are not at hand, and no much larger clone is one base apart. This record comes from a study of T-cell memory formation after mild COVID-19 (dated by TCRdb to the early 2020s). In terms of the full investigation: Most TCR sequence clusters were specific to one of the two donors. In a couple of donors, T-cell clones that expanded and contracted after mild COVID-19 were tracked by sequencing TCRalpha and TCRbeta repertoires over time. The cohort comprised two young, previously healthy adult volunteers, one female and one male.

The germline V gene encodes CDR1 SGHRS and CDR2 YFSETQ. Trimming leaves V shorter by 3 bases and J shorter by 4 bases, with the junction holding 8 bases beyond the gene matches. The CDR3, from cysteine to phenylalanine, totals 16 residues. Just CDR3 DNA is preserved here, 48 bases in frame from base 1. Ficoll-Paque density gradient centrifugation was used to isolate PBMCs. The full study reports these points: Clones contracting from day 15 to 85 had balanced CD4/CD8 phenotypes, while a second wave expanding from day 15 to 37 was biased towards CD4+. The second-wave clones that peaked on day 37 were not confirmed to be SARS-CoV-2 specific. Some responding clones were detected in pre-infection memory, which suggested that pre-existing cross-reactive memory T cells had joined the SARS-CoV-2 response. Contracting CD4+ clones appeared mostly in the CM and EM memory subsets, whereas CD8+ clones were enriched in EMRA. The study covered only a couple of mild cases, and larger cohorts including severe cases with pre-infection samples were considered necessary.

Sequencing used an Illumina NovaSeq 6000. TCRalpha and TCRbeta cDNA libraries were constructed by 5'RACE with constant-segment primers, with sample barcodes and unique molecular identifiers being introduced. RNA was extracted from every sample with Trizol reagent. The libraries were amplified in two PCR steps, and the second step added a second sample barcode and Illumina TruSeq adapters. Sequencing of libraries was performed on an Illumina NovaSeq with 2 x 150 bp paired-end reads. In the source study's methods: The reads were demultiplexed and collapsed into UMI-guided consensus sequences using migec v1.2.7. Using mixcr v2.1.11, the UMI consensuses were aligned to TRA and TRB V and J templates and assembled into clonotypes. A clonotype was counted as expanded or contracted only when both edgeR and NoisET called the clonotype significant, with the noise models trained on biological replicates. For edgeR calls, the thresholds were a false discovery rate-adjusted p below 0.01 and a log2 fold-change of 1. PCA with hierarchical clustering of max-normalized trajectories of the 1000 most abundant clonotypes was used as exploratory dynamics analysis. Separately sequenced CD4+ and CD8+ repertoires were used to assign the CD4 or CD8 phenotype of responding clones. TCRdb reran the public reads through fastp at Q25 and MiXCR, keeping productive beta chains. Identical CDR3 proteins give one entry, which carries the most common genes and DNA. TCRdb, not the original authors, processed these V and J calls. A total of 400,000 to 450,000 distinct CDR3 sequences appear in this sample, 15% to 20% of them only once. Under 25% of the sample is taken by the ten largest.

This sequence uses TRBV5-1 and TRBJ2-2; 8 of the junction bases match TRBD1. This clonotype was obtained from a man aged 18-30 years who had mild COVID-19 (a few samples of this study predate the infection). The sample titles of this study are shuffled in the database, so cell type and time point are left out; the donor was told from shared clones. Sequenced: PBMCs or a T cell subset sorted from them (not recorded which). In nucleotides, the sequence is TGCGCCAGCAGCTACGGACAGGGTGTTAGCACCGGGGAGCTGTTTTTT. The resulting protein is CASSYGQGVSTGELFF. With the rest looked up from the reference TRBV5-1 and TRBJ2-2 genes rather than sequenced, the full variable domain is KAGVTQTPRYLIKTRGQQVTLSCSPISGHRSVSWYQQTPGQGLQFLFEYFSETQRNKGNFPGRFSGRQFSNSRSEMNVSTLELGDSALYLCASSYGQGVSTGELFFGEGSRLTVL.